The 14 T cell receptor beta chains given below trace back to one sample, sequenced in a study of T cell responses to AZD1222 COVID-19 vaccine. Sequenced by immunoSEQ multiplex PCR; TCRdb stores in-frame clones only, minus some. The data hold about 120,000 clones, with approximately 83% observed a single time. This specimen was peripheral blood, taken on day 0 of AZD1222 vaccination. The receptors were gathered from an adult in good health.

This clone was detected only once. The CDR3 nucleotides read TGTGCCAGCAGCTTAGGCCCAGGGGCAGGGGGCGCCAAAAACATTCAGTACTTC. Translating gives CASSLGPGAGGAKNIQYF. The chain employs TRBV7-2 and TRBJ2-4, with TRBD1 matching 8 bases. V shed 1 base, J shed 1 base, and the junction held 9 bases outside the gene matches. The CDR3 covers 18 residues. Germline V gene lookup returns CDR1 SGHTA and CDR2 FQGNSA.

The CDR3 here is CASSSSQNTEAFF. The DNA of the CDR3 is TGCGCCAGCAGCTCCTCTCAGAACACTGAAGCTTTCTTT. The chain uses TRBV5-1 and TRBJ1-1; D unclear. The CDR3 totals 13 residues. The V and J ends lost 3 bases and 1 base respectively, with 7 bases between them. From germline, CDR1 is SGHRS and CDR2 YFSETQ.

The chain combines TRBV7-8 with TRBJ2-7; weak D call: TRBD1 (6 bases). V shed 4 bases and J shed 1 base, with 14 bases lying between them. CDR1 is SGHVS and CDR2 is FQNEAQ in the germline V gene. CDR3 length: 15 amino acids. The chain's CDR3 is CASSSVRQVSYEQYF. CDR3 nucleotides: TGTGCCAGCAGCTCAGTAAGACAGGTTTCCTACGAGCAGTACTTC.

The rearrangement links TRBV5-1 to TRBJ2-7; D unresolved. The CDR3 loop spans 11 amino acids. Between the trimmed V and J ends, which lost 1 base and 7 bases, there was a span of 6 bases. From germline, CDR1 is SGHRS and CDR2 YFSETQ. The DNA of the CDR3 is TGCGCCAGCAGCTTGAGAGAAGAGCAGTACTTC. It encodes CASSLREEQYF. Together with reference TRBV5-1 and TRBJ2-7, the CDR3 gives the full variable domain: KAGVTQTPRYLIKTRGQQVTLSCSPISGHRSVSWYQQTPGQGLQFLFEYFSETQRNKGNFPGRFSGRQFSNSRSEMNVSTLELGDSALYLCASSLREEQYFGPGTRLTVT.

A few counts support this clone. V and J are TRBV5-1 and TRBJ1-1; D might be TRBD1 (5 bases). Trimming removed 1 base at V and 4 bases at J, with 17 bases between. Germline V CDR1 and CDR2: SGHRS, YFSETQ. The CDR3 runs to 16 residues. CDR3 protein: CASSLRSGALLTEAFF. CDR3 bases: TGCGCCAGCAGCTTGCGATCCGGGGCCTTGCTCACTGAAGCTTTCTTT.

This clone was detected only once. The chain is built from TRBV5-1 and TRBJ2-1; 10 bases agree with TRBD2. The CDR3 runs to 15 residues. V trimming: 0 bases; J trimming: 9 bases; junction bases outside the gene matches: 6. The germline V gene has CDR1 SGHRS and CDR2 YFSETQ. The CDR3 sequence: CASSLDTAGGLEQFF. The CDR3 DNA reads TGCGCCAGCAGCTTGGATACAGCGGGGGGGCTTGAGCAGTTCTTC.

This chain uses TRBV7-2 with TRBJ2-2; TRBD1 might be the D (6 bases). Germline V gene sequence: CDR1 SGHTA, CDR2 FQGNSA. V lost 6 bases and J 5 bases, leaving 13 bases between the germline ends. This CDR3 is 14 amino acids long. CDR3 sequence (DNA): TGTGCCAGCAGGATGCTAGGGGGTACCGGGGAGCTGTTTTTT. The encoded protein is CASRMLGGTGELFF.

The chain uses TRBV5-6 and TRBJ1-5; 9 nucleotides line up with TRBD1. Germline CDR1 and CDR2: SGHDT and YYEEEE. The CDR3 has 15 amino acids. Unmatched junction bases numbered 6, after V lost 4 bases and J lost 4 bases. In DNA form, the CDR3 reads TGTGCCAGCAGCAAACAGGGGGCCTTGAATCAGCCCCAGCATTTT. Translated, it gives CASSKQGALNQPQHF.

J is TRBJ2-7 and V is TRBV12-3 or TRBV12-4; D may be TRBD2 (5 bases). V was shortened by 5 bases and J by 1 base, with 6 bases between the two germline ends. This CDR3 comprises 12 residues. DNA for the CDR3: TGTGCCAGCAGTGGGGAGTCCTACGAGCAGTACTTC. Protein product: CASSGESYEQYF.

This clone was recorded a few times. CDR3 loop: CASSAGGGLNGYTF. The DNA for the CDR3 is TGTGCCAGCAGTGCAGGGGGGGGTCTAAATGGCTACACCTTC. The chain couples TRBV7-2 to TRBJ1-2, with 7 positions matching TRBD1. The V segment lost 6 bases and the J segment 6 bases; nucleotides outside the gene matches: 10. There are 14 residues in the CDR3. The germline V gene encodes CDR1 SGHTA and CDR2 FQGNSA.

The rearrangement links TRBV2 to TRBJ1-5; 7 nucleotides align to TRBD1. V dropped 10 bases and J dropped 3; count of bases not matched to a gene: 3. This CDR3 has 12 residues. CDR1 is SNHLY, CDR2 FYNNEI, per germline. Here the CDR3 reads CAIGTDNQPQHF. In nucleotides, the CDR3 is TGTGCCATAGGGACAGACAATCAGCCCCAGCATTTT. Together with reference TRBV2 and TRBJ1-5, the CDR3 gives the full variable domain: EPEVTQTPSHQVTQMGQEVILRCVPISNHLYFYWYRQILGQKVEFLVSFYNNEISEKSEIFDDQFSVERPDGSNFTLKIRSTKLEDSAMYFCAIGTDNQPQHFGDGTRLSIL.

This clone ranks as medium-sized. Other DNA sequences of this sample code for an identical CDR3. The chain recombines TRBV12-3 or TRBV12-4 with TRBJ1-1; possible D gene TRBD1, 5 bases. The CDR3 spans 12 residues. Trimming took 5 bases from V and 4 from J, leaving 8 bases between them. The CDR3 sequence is CASSLQGTEAFF. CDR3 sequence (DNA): TGTGCCAGCAGTCTTCAGGGCACTGAAGCTTTCTTT.

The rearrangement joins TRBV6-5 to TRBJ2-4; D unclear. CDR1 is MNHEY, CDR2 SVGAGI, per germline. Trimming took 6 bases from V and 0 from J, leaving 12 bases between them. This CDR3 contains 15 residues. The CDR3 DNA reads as TGTGCCAGCAGCCCCTCCAAGATAGCCAAAAACATTCAGTACTTC. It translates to CASSPSKIAKNIQYF.

CDR3 sequence (DNA): TGTGCCAGCAGCTTAGACCCCCCCGGGCAGCCCCAGCATTTT. It translates to CASSLDPPGQPQHF. The rearrangement uses TRBV7-9 and TRBJ1-5, with D unresolved. The CDR3 totals 14 residues. Looked up from germline, CDR1 is SEHNR and CDR2 is FQNEAQ (reference sequence). V was trimmed by 1 base and J by 7 bases, leaving 11 bases between them.